This TCR beta chain was identified in a study of shared clonotypes between healthy human individuals. In the study overall: Sampling drew on donors who were a couple of women and a few men aged 18 to 49.

In the original processing: With immunoSEQ giving junction-only sequences and no quality scores, filtering differed. The protocol was immunoSEQ multiplex PCR, while the TCRdb copy is restricted to in-frame clones and leaves out a portion. That table furnishes V, J and clone size, whereas the DNA furnished D and trimming. This sample has around 1,900,000 clones, with roughly 93% found just once. Note on this clone: Its antigen remains unknown.

General study points: Clonotypes that were shared across a few donors made up 4.5% to 5% of naive CD4 clonotypes. Sequencing depth was predicted to influence how clonotypes are shared among donors.

CD8 cells regarded as naive lacked CD45RO, were positively chosen for CCR7, and omitted terminally differentiated effector memory CD45RA+ cells. The germline V gene has CDR1 SGDLS and CDR2 YYNGEE. This CDR3 spans 13 amino acids. J was trimmed by 5 bases and V by 3 bases; bases with no gene match: 4. J is TRBJ2-5 and V is TRBV9; the match to TRBD1 covers 7 bases. Source material: naive CD8+ T cells from PBMCs. This clonotype was obtained from a man younger than 35 in good health. Some clones in this sample may be carry-over from other donors' samples. CDR3 nucleotides: TGTGCCAGCAGCGGGACAGGCCGGGAGACCCAGTACTTC. Translation: CASSGTGRETQYF.